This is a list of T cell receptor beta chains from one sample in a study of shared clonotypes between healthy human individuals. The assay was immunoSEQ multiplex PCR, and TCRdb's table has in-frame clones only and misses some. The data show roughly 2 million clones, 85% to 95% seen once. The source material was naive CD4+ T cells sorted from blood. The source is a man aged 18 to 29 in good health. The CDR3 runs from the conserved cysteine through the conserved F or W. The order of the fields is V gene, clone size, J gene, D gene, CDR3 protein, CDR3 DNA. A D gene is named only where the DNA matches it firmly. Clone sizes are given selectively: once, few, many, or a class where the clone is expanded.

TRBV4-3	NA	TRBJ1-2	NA	CASSQDTGLGDGYTF	TGCGCCAGCAGCCAAGATACAGGCTTAGGGGATGGCTACACCTTC
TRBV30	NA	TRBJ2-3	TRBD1	CALELTGATDTQYF	TGTGCCCTGGAACTGACAGGGGCGACAGATACGCAGTATTTT
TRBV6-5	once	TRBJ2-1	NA	CASRRDSFEQFF	TGTGCCAGCAGGCGGGACAGCTTCGAGCAGTTCTTC
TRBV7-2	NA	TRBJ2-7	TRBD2	CASSLASTSGTYEQYF	TGTGCCAGCAGCTTAGCGAGCACTAGCGGGACTTACGAGCAGTACTTC
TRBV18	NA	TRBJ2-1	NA	CASSPSGLTTLNEQFF	TGTGCCAGCTCACCAAGTGGACTAACTACCCTCAATGAGCAGTTCTTC
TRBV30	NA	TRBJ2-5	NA	CAWSAQGGETQYF	TGTGCCTGGAGTGCCCAGGGGGGAGAGACCCAGTACTTC
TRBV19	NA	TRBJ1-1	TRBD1	CASSWGQSNTEAFF	TGTGCCTCCTCCTGGGGACAGAGCAACACTGAAGCTTTCTTT
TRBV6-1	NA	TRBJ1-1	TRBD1	CASRPGTAATEAFF	TGTGCCAGCAGACCCGGGACAGCCGCCACTGAAGCTTTCTTT
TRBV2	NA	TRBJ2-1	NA	CARRINEQFF	TGTGCCAGACGAATAAATGAGCAGTTCTTC
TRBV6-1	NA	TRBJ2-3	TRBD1	CASSEGTGRTDTQYF	TGTGCCAGCAGTGAAGGGACAGGACGCACAGATACGCAGTATTTT